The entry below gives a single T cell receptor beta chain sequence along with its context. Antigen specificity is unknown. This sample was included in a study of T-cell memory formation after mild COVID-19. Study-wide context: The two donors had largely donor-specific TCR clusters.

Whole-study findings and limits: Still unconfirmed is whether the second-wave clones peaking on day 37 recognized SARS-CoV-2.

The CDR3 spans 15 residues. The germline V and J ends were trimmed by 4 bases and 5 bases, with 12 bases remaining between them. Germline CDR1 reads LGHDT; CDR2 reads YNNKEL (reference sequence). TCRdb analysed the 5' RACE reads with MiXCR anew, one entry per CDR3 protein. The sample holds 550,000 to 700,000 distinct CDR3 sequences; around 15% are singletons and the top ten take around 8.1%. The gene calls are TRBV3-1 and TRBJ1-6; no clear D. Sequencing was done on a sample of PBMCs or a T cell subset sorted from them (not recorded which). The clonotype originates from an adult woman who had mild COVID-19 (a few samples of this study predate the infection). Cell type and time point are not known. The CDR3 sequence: CASSPGRRDNSPLHF. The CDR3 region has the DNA TGTGCCAGCAGCCCTGGTAGAAGAGATAATTCACCCCTCCACTTT.